Presented here are 23 T cell receptor beta chains from one specimen sequenced in a study of long-term antiretroviral therapy in people with HIV (dated by TCRdb to between 2021 and 2022). The immunoSEQ hsTCRB v3.0 assay was used at survey level resolution to sequence the TRB variable region. Sourced from immuneACCESS, this table was stored by TCRdb with only in-frame sequences that have V and J called. A share of the clones is absent; for the studies checked, an unresolved V gene accounts for under half, and the remainder has no known explanation. For this sample there are about 17,000 clones; 80% to 85% appear just once. The ten largest make up under 10% of the sample. The material sequenced was unsorted PBMCs, taken 0.3 years before starting antiretroviral therapy. The source of these receptors is a man aged 50 to 60 with HIV.

The genes are TRBV6-1 and TRBJ1-4; D gene uncertain. Trimming left V 2 bases short and J 7 bases short, with 14 bases between. Looked up from germline, CDR1 is MNHNS and CDR2 is SASEGT. This CDR3 comprises 15 residues. The CDR3 DNA is TGTGCCAGCAGTGAACGAAGCCCTTTCGGTGAAAAACTGTTTTTT. Protein sequence: CASSERSPFGEKLFF.

The chain combines TRBV14 with TRBJ2-7; TRBD1 might be the D (5 bases). The CDR3 is made up of 13 amino acids. With 4 bases removed from V and 3 bases from J, the gap between germline ends came to 10 bases. Looked up from germline, CDR1 is SGHDN and CDR2 is FVKESK. CDR3 loop: CASSPIDSYEQYF. The CDR3 DNA reads TGTGCCAGCAGCCCCATAGACAGCTACGAGCAGTACTTC. Full variable domain (missing parts from reference TRBV14 and TRBJ2-7): EAGVTQFPSHSVIEKGQTVTLRCDPISGHDNLYWYRRVMGKEIKFLLHFVKESKQDESGMPNNRFLAERTGGTYSTLKVQPAELEDSGVYFCASSPIDSYEQYFGPGTRLTVT.

This clone was seen only once. This CDR3 is CASSPLFNEQFF. The CDR3 region has the DNA TGTGCCAGCAGCCCCTTATTCAATGAGCAGTTCTTC. This chain connects TRBV7-2 to TRBJ2-1; D is unresolved. This CDR3 has 12 amino acids. Looked up from germline, CDR1 is SGHTA and CDR2 is FQGNSA. V gave up 5 bases and J gave up 6 bases, with 8 bases separating them. The whole variable domain, remainder taken from reference TRBV7-2 and TRBJ2-1, is GAGVSQSPSNKVTEKGKDVELRCDPISGHTALYWYRQSLGQGLEFLIYFQGNSAPDKSGLPSDRFSAERTGGSVSTLTIQRTQQEDSAVYLCASSPLFNEQFFGPGTRLTVL.

The CDR3 region is CAWSVKGTGGAFYSPLHF. The CDR3 nucleotides read TGTGCCTGGAGTGTAAAGGGGACAGGGGGCGCGTTTTATTCACCCCTCCACTTT. The chain recombines TRBV30 with TRBJ1-6, with 12 bases that match TRBD1. V lost 0 bases to trimming and J lost 8 bases; unmatched junction nucleotides: 11. The CDR3 extends over 18 amino acids. CDR1 is GTSNPN, CDR2 SVGIG, per germline (reference sequence).

The V gene is TRBV5-1, the J gene TRBJ2-5; TRBD1 matches at 8 bases. The length of the CDR3 is 17 residues. The V gene's germline CDR1 is SGHRS and CDR2 YFSETQ. The trim removed 2 bases at V and 5 bases at J, leaving 14 bases unmatched. Here the CDR3 reads CASSLGQGLRGVETQYF. CDR3 coding DNA: TGCGCCAGCAGCTTAGGACAGGGCCTTCGGGGTGTGGAGACCCAGTACTTC. Together with reference TRBV5-1 and TRBJ2-5, the CDR3 gives the full variable domain: KAGVTQTPRYLIKTRGQQVTLSCSPISGHRSVSWYQQTPGQGLQFLFEYFSETQRNKGNFPGRFSGRQFSNSRSEMNVSTLELGDSALYLCASSLGQGLRGVETQYFGPGTRLLVL.

V gene TRBV7-9 combines with J gene TRBJ1-4, with a weak D call TRBD1 (5 bases). Germline assignment: CDR1 SEHNR and CDR2 FQNEAQ (reference sequence). CDR3 length: 14 amino acids. Deletions cut 1 base from V and 7 bases from J, with 10 bases between. The CDR3: CASSLVRGTEKLFF. CDR3 coding DNA: TGTGCCAGCAGCTTAGTAAGGGGCACTGAAAAACTGTTTTTT.

The V gene is TRBV19, the J gene TRBJ1-5; no clear D gene. V was trimmed by 4 bases and J by 3 bases, leaving 7 bases between them. The CDR3 extends over 13 amino acids. Germline-derived CDR1 and CDR2 are LNHDA and SQIVND (reference sequence). The CDR3 DNA reads as TGTGCCAGTAGTACATTCCTCAATCAGCCCCAGCATTTT. It specifies CASSTFLNQPQHF.

The chain links TRBV19 to TRBJ1-5; 7 nucleotides align to TRBD1. The CDR3 contains 14 residues. The junction had 0 bases not matched to a gene; V was cut back by 3 bases and J by 1 base. CDR1 is LNHDA, CDR2 SQIVND, per germline (reference sequence). The CDR3 protein is CASSMTGSNQPQHF. The CDR3 DNA is TGTGCCAGTAGTATGACAGGGAGCAATCAGCCCCAGCATTTT.

The chain recombines TRBV28 with TRBJ1-2; 10 nucleotides line up with TRBD1. CDR3 size: 17 residues. Germline trimming cut 3 bases from V and 4 bases from J; bases unmatched to any gene: 11. Germline V CDR1 and CDR2: MDHEN, SYDVKM. CDR3 DNA sequence: TGTGCCAGCAGTTTTGGGGGACAGGGGTATCCGGCCTATGGCTACACCTTC. This codes for CASSFGGQGYPAYGYTF.

This clone was observed once. The V call is TRBV5-1, the J call TRBJ2-7; TRBD2 matches 7 bases. The CDR3 has 14 residues. The V and J ends lost 0 bases and 3 bases, in that order; junction bases with no gene match: 3. Germline CDR1 and CDR2: SGHRS and YFSETQ. CDR3 residues: CASSLGSSGYEQYF. The CDR3 DNA reads as TGCGCCAGCAGCTTGGGGTCTAGCGGCTACGAGCAGTACTTC.

The chain couples TRBV30 to TRBJ1-1, with 8 bases matching TRBD1. The junction had 6 bases not matched to a gene; V was cut back by 4 bases and J by 5 bases. CDR1 and CDR2 from the germline V gene are GTSNPN and SVGIG (reference sequence). The CDR3 is 13 residues long. This chain's CDR3 is CAWTTGGGTEAFF. Written as DNA, the CDR3 is TGTGCCTGGACCACAGGGGGGGGGACTGAAGCTTTCTTT.

This chain links TRBV6-5 with TRBJ2-7, with 9 nucleotides matching TRBD1. In germline, CDR1 is MNHEY, CDR2 SVGAGI. With V trimmed by 4 bases and J by 3 bases, 1 base remained unmatched. The CDR3 runs to 13 residues. The DNA of the CDR3 is TGTGCCAGCAGTTCGACAGGGGGCTACGAGCAGTACTTC. It encodes CASSSTGGYEQYF.

J is TRBJ1-5 and V is TRBV18, with D uncertain. Deletions cut 6 bases from V and 0 bases from J, with 3 bases between. The CDR3 has 12 amino acids. Germline CDR1 reads KGHSH; CDR2 reads LQKENI. CDR3 nucleotide sequence: TGTGCCAGCTCCAATAGCAATCAGCCCCAGCATTTT. It codes for CASSNSNQPQHF.

The chain couples TRBV5-1 to TRBJ1-3, with 7 nucleotides matching TRBD1. The CDR3 is made up of 15 amino acids. Germline CDR1 is SGHRS and CDR2 is YFSETQ. V lost 1 base, J lost 0 bases, and 1 base stayed unmatched. The CDR3 DNA reads TGCGCCAGCAGCTTGCGACAGGGCTCTGGAAACACCATATATTTT. It specifies CASSLRQGSGNTIYF.

V is TRBV30 and J is TRBJ2-7, with a tentative D call TRBD1 (5 bases). Trimming stripped 0 bases from V and 5 bases from J, with 11 bases between. The V gene's germline CDR1 is GTSNPN and CDR2 SVGIG (reference sequence). This CDR3 has 13 residues. CDR3 amino acids: CAWSVGVGDEQYF. CDR3 nucleotide sequence: TGTGCCTGGAGTGTAGGGGTAGGGGACGAGCAGTACTTC.

This chain uses TRBV28 with TRBJ2-5; the D gene is possibly TRBD1 (5 bases). The CDR3 runs 13 residues. V was shortened by 10 bases and J by 6 bases, with 18 bases between the two germline ends. Germline V gene lookup returns CDR1 MDHEN and CDR2 SYDVKM. CDR3 protein: CATQGPAFQTQYF. CDR3 nucleotides: TGTGCCACCCAGGGCCCTGCCTTTCAGACCCAGTACTTC.

The chain is built from TRBV11-2 and TRBJ1-2, with TRBD1 identical over 10 bases. CDR1 and CDR2 from the germline V gene are SGHAT and FQNNGV. V shed 5 bases, J shed 7 bases, and the junction held 7 bases outside the gene matches. The CDR3 is 14 amino acids. The CDR3 here is CASSPRTGGSGYTF. CDR3 coding DNA: TGTGCCAGCAGCCCCCGGACAGGGGGGTCTGGCTACACCTTC.

This clone was detected only a few times. The chain couples TRBV13 to TRBJ2-1; tentative D call: TRBD2 (5 bases). The germline CDR1 and CDR2 sequences are PRHDT and FYEKMQ (reference sequence). The CDR3 consists of 13 residues. V dropped 2 bases and J dropped 10 bases, with 12 bases sitting between them. The CDR3 here is CASSLIATWEQFF. The CDR3 coding sequence is TGTGCCAGCAGCTTAATAGCGACTTGGGAGCAGTTCTTC.

The chain employs TRBV2 and TRBJ1-4; TRBD1 aligns across 7 bases. CDR1 and CDR2 (germline): SNHLY, FYNNEI. Trimming cost V 2 bases and J 7 bases; bases outside gene matches: 4. The CDR3 consists of 14 residues. The CDR3 loop reads CASSENRGREKLFF. CDR3 nucleotide sequence: TGTGCCAGCAGTGAAAATAGGGGGCGTGAAAAACTGTTTTTT. Using reference TRBV2 and TRBJ1-4 for the parts outside the CDR3, the full variable domain is EPEVTQTPSHQVTQMGQEVILRCVPISNHLYFYWYRQILGQKVEFLVSFYNNEISEKSEIFDDQFSVERPDGSNFTLKIRSTKLEDSAMYFCASSENRGREKLFFGSGTQLSVL.

The chain joins TRBV7-2 to TRBJ2-5; maybe TRBD2 (6 bases). The CDR3 consists of 13 residues. CDR1 is SGHTA and CDR2 is FQGNSA in the germline V gene. Trimming left V 5 bases short and J 10 bases short, with 17 bases between. CDR3 amino acids: CASSPITREDQYF. The CDR3 region has the DNA TGTGCCAGCAGCCCTATCACCAGGGAGGACCAGTACTTC.

The rearrangement links TRBV19 to TRBJ2-2; D not resolved. V lost 5 bases and J lost 5, with 9 bases in between. The CDR3 has 13 residues. Germline values: CDR1 LNHDA, CDR2 SQIVND (reference sequence). CDR3 coding DNA: TGTGCCAGTAGTGTAGGGCATACCGGGGAGCTGTTTTTT. Translated: CASSVGHTGELFF.

The chain recombines TRBV7-8 with TRBJ1-1, with TRBD1 matching over 7 bases. Germline-derived CDR1 and CDR2 are SGHVS and FQNEAQ. V lost 1 base and J lost 5; bases outside the gene matches: 10. There are 16 residues in the CDR3. The CDR3 region is CASSLERVGRGTEAFF. CDR3 nucleotide sequence: TGTGCCAGCAGCTTAGAAAGGGTGGGCAGGGGGACTGAAGCTTTCTTT.

Only a few counts were recorded for this clone. The CDR3 nucleotides read TGTGCCAGCAGTGAAATGACAGGGAGTAATTCACCCCTCCACTTT. The encoded protein is CASSEMTGSNSPLHF. The chain links TRBV6-1 to TRBJ1-6; 7 bases line up with TRBD1. CDR1 is MNHNS and CDR2 is SASEGT in the germline V gene. V gave up 2 bases and J gave up 6 bases; unmatched junction bases: 4. This CDR3 is 15 amino acids long.